The 8 T cell receptor beta chains presented below share a single source sample, sequenced in a study of blood T cells in healthy people across ages. Together with a sample-barcoded 5' primer, a J-beta primer mix was included in a second PCR lasting about 6 to 11 cycles. TCRdb re-analysed the 5' RACE reads in MiXCR, keeping a single row per CDR3 protein. The table has some 560,000 distinct CDR3 sequences, roughly a quarter seen once. These data also formed part of another study, on T cells of mothers and their children.

Sequences were obtained from blood. These receptors were collected from a boy between 2 and 10 years old in good health.

The chain has TRBV5-1 and TRBJ1-4, with 9 bases that match TRBD1. Germline CDR1 and CDR2: SGHRS and YFSETQ. CDR3 size: 15 residues. Unmatched junction bases numbered 5, after V lost 4 bases and J lost 4 bases. CDR3 DNA: TGCGCCAGCAGCGCCTGGACAGGGGATAATGAAAAACTGTTTTTT. Translating gives CASSAWTGDNEKLFF.

The chain is built from TRBV5-5 and TRBJ2-3, with unresolved D. The CDR3 runs 12 residues. In germline, CDR1 is SGHKS, CDR2 YYEKEE (reference sequence). V lost 4 bases to trimming and J lost 2 bases, with 5 bases between them. The CDR3 bases are TGTGCCAGCAGCCTTCACACAGATACGCAGTATTTT. It translates to CASSLHTDTQYF.

This clonotype was counted only a few times. V is TRBV7-9 and J is TRBJ1-1; D remains unclear. The CDR3 loop spans 14 amino acids. CDR1 is SEHNR, CDR2 FQNEAQ, per germline (reference sequence). Trimming shortened V by 4 bases and J by 1 base, and 10 bases separated the two germline ends. The DNA of the CDR3 is TGTGCCAGCAGCTCATTTGACACGAACACTGAAGCTTTCTTT. It specifies CASSSFDTNTEAFF. The full variable domain, rest sourced from reference TRBV7-9 and TRBJ1-1, is DTGVSQNPRHKITKRGQNVTFRCDPISEHNRLYWYRQTLGQGPEFLTYFQNEAQLEKSRLLSDRFSAERPKGSFSTLEIQRTEQGDSAMYLCASSSFDTNTEAFFGQGTRLTVV.

This clonotype was counted at least ten times. The chain couples TRBV7-6 to TRBJ2-7; D possibly corresponds to TRBD2 (5 bases). Germline lookup yields CDR1 SGHVS and CDR2 FNYEAQ. V shed 0 bases and J shed 6 bases, with 9 bases lying between them. This CDR3 has 13 residues. CDR3 protein: CASSLAPGSEQYF. The CDR3 DNA reads TGTGCCAGCAGCTTAGCCCCGGGATCCGAGCAGTACTTC.

In its sample, this clonotype was seen a few times. The genes are TRBV7-9 and TRBJ1-1; TRBD1 agrees at 7 bases. Germline loops: CDR1 SEHNR, CDR2 FQNEAQ (reference sequence). V shed 5 bases, J shed 8 bases, and the junction held 11 bases outside the gene matches. The CDR3 has 14 residues. CDR3 DNA: TGTGCCAGCAGCCCCGGGACAGCCGACAGGGAAGCTTTCTTT. Amino acids: CASSPGTADREAFF. Supplemented by reference TRBV7-9 and TRBJ1-1, the full variable domain reads DTGVSQNPRHKITKRGQNVTFRCDPISEHNRLYWYRQTLGQGPEFLTYFQNEAQLEKSRLLSDRFSAERPKGSFSTLEIQRTEQGDSAMYLCASSPGTADREAFFGQGTRLTVV.

The chain has TRBV9 and TRBJ2-5; perhaps TRBD1 as D (6 bases). Judging by the DNA end, TRBJ2-7 fits better; the J call may be wrong. The germline gives CDR1 SGDLS, CDR2 YYNGEE. The CDR3 totals 16 residues. CDR3 DNA: TGTGCCAGCAGCGTAGAAGGCAGGGGAGACTTCTACGAGCAGTACTTC. Translation: CASSVEGRGDFYEQYF.

This chain links TRBV29-1 with TRBJ2-3; TRBD1 matches 8 bases. CDR3 size: 13 residues. Germline CDR1 and CDR2: SQVTM and ANQGSEA. V was clipped by 8 bases and J by 0 bases; unmatched bases: 4. CDR3 bases: TGCAGCCTAAGACAGGGGAGCACAGATACGCAGTATTTT. This encodes CSLRQGSTDTQYF.

This clonotype was picked up a small number of times. The CDR3 nucleotides are TGTGCCAGCAGTTCCCGGACAGGGGCCGGCGGAATCTATGGCTACACCTTC. This codes for CASSSRTGAGGIYGYTF. The V and J genes are TRBV12-3 or TRBV12-4 and TRBJ1-2, with TRBD1 matching 9 bases. V trimming: 4 bases; J trimming: 4 bases; junction bases outside the gene matches: 13. This CDR3 region has 17 residues.